Sequencing of this T cell receptor beta chain was carried out in a study of blood T cells in healthy people across ages. Total RNA was isolated from each sample in quantities of at least 6 micrograms. It was with a sample-barcoded 5' primer and a J-beta primer mix that a second PCR of about 7 to 12 cycles was run. Each cDNA molecule was tagged by a template-switch adaptor with 12 random nucleotides. TCRdb re-analysed the 5' RACE reads in MiXCR, keeping a single row per CDR3 protein. In the table there are some 790,000 distinct CDR3 sequences, 25% to 30% of which are singletons. The V and J ends lost 4 bases and 11 bases, in that order; junction bases with no gene match: 15. CDR1 and CDR2 (germline): DFQATT, SNEGSKA (reference sequence). The CDR3 is 14 residues long.

Sequenced sample: blood. The TCR was taken from a woman older than 75 in good health. The chain couples TRBV20-1 to TRBJ2-5; 8 bases agree with TRBD2. The CDR3: CSANGGGPYNEQYF. The CDR3 DNA reads as TGCAGTGCTAACGGCGGGGGGCCATACAATGAGCAGTACTTC.